The clone carrying this T cell receptor beta chain has more than one count but fewer than ten. Its target is unknown. The source of the sample is a study of beta chain features in type 1 diabetes. Study-wide results and caveats: A potential PCR bias toward shorter templates would be equal in patient and control samples. Patients with Type 1 diabetes showed moderately but significantly shorter TCRB CDR3s in all four CD4+ subsets. Cells with high TCR expression could be over-represented by cDNA sequencing.

Sorted populations all had greater than 95% purity. The entirety of the isolated RNA underwent reverse transcription, so expressed TCRB transcripts were sequenced. Measured with immunoSEQ multiplex PCR; TCRdb has only the in-frame clones, and not every one. Among 400,000 or so clones listed, over 8.5% were seen once. The origin of this receptor is a man younger than 40 with type 1 diabetes. The sequenced sample consisted of central memory CD4+ T cells from blood.

The DNA for the CDR3 is TGTGCCAGCAGTTTTGGGGTCCAGCTATACCAAGAGACCCAGTACTTC. It encodes CASSFGVQLYQETQYF. J is TRBJ2-5 and V is TRBV28; the D is unclear. The CDR3 sequence is 16 residues long. Germline CDR1 MDHEN, CDR2 SYDVKM. V lost 3 bases and J lost 0, with 14 bases in between. The complete variable domain, with remaining parts taken from reference TRBV28 and TRBJ2-5, reads DVKVTQSSRYLVKRTGEKVFLECVQDMDHENMFWYRQDPGLGLRLIYFSYDVKMKEKGDIPEGYSVSREKKERFSLILESASTNQTSMYLCASSFGVQLYQETQYFGPGTRLLVL.